What follows are 2 T cell receptor beta chains derived from one specimen sequenced in a study of cytomegalovirus exposure and HLA in healthy donors (dated by TCRdb to between 2016 and 2019). Receptors were amplified or captured by the immunoSEQ multiplex PCR assay. For the multiplex PCR, a mixture combining 60 forward primers for TCR Vbeta segments and 13 reverse primers for TCR Jbeta segments was used. TCRdb re-hosts the immuneACCESS table, in-frame sequences only. Its copies lack some clones; in the studies checked, an unresolved V gene accounts for under half of them, and the cause for the rest is not known. The sample records some 150,000 clones, nearly 80% of which are singletons. In total, the top ten clones hold around 5% of the sample. Sequenced: PBMCs. The receptors originated from a male donor in good health and CMV-seronegative.

The V call is TRBV5-1, the J call TRBJ2-5, with D maybe TRBD1 (6 bases). The J call may be wrong; the DNA end is better matched by TRBJ2-7. The germline gives CDR1 SGHRS, CDR2 YFSETQ. This CDR3 has 14 amino acids. The CDR3 region is CASSLTGLTYEQYF. CDR3 nucleotides: TGCGCCAGCAGCTTGACAGGGCTCACCTACGAGCAGTACTTC.

In regard to this clone: The junction and the germline gene differ at one end; a read error may be behind it. The J gene is TRBJ2-1, the V gene TRBV6-5; the D gene is possibly TRBD2 (5 bases). The CDR3 spans 14 residues. The germline gives CDR1 MNHEY, CDR2 SVGAGI. The chain's CDR3 is CASSRGWGYNGQFF. CDR3 bases: TGTGCCAGCAGCAGAGGGTGGGGTTACAATGGGCAGTTCTTC.